This T cell receptor beta chain was captured by sequencing in a study of T cell repertoires in cytomegalovirus infection. Study summary: Recently identified HLA-C-restricted and well-studied HLA-B-restricted CMV epitopes were used. CMV infection plus the matching HLA type was flagged by public TCR beta signatures.

Study-wide points: Frequencies of public TCR beta families were cumulated, and this identified carriers of CMV plus the relevant HLA. Clonotype analysis showed dominance of the ex vivo response by HLA-C-restricted CMV-specific TCR beta clonotypes.

On this clonotype itself: What it binds is not known.

TCRdb reprocessed the reads with MiXCR, giving one entry per CDR3 protein. The table shows approximately 990,000 distinct CDR3 sequences, with approximately 30% occurring only once. This CDR3 has 15 amino acids. Trimming cost V 4 bases and J 5 bases, with 14 bases left between them. Germline loops: CDR1 MNHEY, CDR2 SMNVEV (reference sequence). The TCR sequence derives from a human donor in good health (CMV status not recorded). Some clones in this sample may be carry-over from other donors' samples. This chain links TRBV27 with TRBJ1-4; D possibly corresponds to TRBD1 (6 bases). This sample comprised cultured CD8+ T cells from PBMCs, obtained from culture after CMV antigen stimulation. The CDR3 spells CASSSYRAENEKLFF. CDR3 nucleotide sequence: TGTGCCAGCAGTTCCTACAGGGCAGAAAATGAAAAACTGTTTTTT.